This TCR beta chain was profiled in a study of T cells in Graves' hyperthyroidism and ophthalmopathy. Ophthalmopathy cases scored 3 or more on the Clinical Activity Score and 4 or more on NOSPECS grade, with duration below 3 months. Patients were excluded because of uncontrolled infection, other autoimmune disease, pregnancy or lactation. RNA transcripts served as the template for amplifying TCR beta CDR3 regions. The HTBI primer set served for first-round RT-PCR of the TCR CDR3. One entry per CDR3 protein, called by TCRdb with MiXCR from the multiplex PCR reads. Of fewer than 700,000 distinct CDR3 sequences listed, roughly 15% are singletons. Germline CDR1 reads SQVTM; CDR2 reads ANQGSEA. Trimming removed 4 bases at V and 0 bases at J, with 16 bases between. This CDR3 comprises 17 residues.

This chain connects TRBV29-1 to TRBJ2-6, with D tentatively TRBD1 (6 bases). This receptor was taken from a woman aged 18 to 35 with Graves' ophthalmopathy. Material: blood. The CDR3 is CSVGGDTGTSGANVLTF. CDR3 DNA: TGCAGCGTTGGAGGGGACACGGGGACCTCTGGGGCCAACGTCCTGACTTTC.